The 25 T cell receptor beta chains reported below all come from one sample, sequenced in a study of blood T cells in healthy people across ages. The second PCR ran roughly 6 to 11 cycles with a sample-barcoded 5' primer and J-beta primers. MiXCR was run by TCRdb on the 5' RACE reads, yielding one entry per CDR3 protein. The table records around 690,000 distinct CDR3 sequences, roughly 53% of them present only once. The sequencing sample was made of blood. The source is a man between 60 and 75 years old in good health.

The chain links TRBV5-1 to TRBJ2-5; perhaps TRBD2 as D (7 bases). CDR3 length: 14 amino acids. Trimming left V 7 bases short and J 1 base short, with 14 bases between. Looked up from germline, CDR1 is SGHRS and CDR2 is YFSETQ. CDR3 loop: CASHRGAVQETQYF. As DNA, the CDR3 is TGCGCCAGCCACCGGGGGGCAGTCCAAGAGACCCAGTACTTC. Drawing the rest from reference TRBV5-1 and TRBJ2-5, the complete variable domain is KAGVTQTPRYLIKTRGQQVTLSCSPISGHRSVSWYQQTPGQGLQFLFEYFSETQRNKGNFPGRFSGRQFSNSRSEMNVSTLELGDSALYLCASHRGAVQETQYFGPGTRLLVL.

The chain's CDR3 is CASSLVSGALNNEQFF. Here the CDR3 DNA reads TGTGCCAGCAGCCTCGTCTCGGGGGCGCTAAACAATGAGCAGTTCTTC. The rearrangement links TRBV27 to TRBJ2-1; D tentatively fits TRBD1 or TRBD2 (6 bases each). The V end lost 6 bases, the J end lost 5 bases, and 20 bases lay between the germline ends. The CDR3 runs 16 residues. Germline loops: CDR1 MNHEY, CDR2 SMNVEV (reference sequence).

The gene calls are TRBV15 and TRBJ2-7; TRBD2 is a possible D gene (6 bases). Germline V gives CDR1 LNHNV, CDR2 YYDKDF (reference sequence). V shed 0 bases and J shed 7 bases, with 19 bases lying between them. The CDR3 has 16 amino acids. CDR3 nucleotide sequence: TGTGCCACCAGCAGAGAGGCTACTAGCTCCTACAATGAGCAGTACTTC. Amino acid sequence: CATSREATSSYNEQYF.

Regarding this clonotype: A much larger clone lies a single base off, so this may be a read error. CDR3 nucleotides: TGTGCCAGCAGCCAAGTACGGTATGAGCAGTACTTC. It specifies CASSQVRYEQYF. The chain combines TRBV4-2 with TRBJ2-7; D not certain. Germline CDR1 reads LGHNA; CDR2 reads YNFKEQ. This CDR3 has 12 residues. V was clipped by 1 base and J by 7 bases, with 8 bases between them.

The chain has TRBV7-2 and TRBJ2-3; 11 bases match TRBD2. Unmatched junction bases numbered 5, after V lost 4 bases and J lost 2 bases. The CDR3 length is 16 residues. Germline CDR1 SGHTA, CDR2 FQGNSA. The CDR3 sequence is CASSSLAGGYTDTQYF. CDR3 DNA sequence: TGTGCCAGCAGCTCCCTAGCGGGGGGTTACACAGATACGCAGTATTTT.

The chain combines TRBV24-1 with TRBJ2-3; a possible D gene is TRBD1 (5 bases). This CDR3 is built from 14 residues. Germline values: CDR1 KGHDR, CDR2 SFDVKD. The V gene lost 3 bases and the J gene lost 2 bases, with 8 bases spanning the gap. In DNA form, the CDR3 reads TGTGCCACCAGTGATGCAGGGTCCACAGATACGCAGTATTTT. It encodes CATSDAGSTDTQYF.

This clonotype appeared a single time. The chain combines TRBV4-1 with TRBJ1-4; D is possibly TRBD1 (5 bases). CDR1 MGHRA and CDR2 YSYEKL come from the germline V gene. The CDR3 sequence is 15 residues long. V gave up 0 bases and J gave up 7 bases, with 12 bases separating them. The DNA of the CDR3 is TGCGCCAGCAGCCAAGACCTGGGGGACGGTGAAAAACTGTTTTTT. Translation gives CASSQDLGDGEKLFF.

The chain carries TRBV4-2 and TRBJ2-5, with no clear D. Looked up from germline, CDR1 is LGHNA and CDR2 is YNFKEQ. Trimming took 0 bases from V and 2 from J, leaving 10 bases between them. The CDR3 consists of 15 residues. For the CDR3, the DNA is TGTGCCAGCAGCCAAGACCCAACTCGGCAAGAGACCCAGTACTTC. Protein sequence: CASSQDPTRQETQYF.

To note about this clonotype: A much larger clone is a single base away; this may be a read error. The gene calls are TRBV29-1 and TRBJ2-4; possibly TRBD1 for D (6 bases). TRBJ2-7 explains the end of the DNA better; the J call may be wrong. The CDR3 is 13 residues long. Per the germline V gene, CDR1 is SQVTM and CDR2 is ANQGSEA. The CDR3 nucleotides are TGCAGCGTTGATGGGACAAGGGGCTACGAGCAGTACTTC. Amino acid sequence: CSVDGTRGYEQYF.

This clonotype turned up a few times. This rearrangement joins TRBV25-1 to TRBJ1-6; D unclear. V was trimmed by 6 bases and J by 5 bases, leaving 8 bases between them. This CDR3 comprises 13 residues. CDR1 and CDR2 from the germline V gene are MGHDK and SYGVNS. Here the CDR3 reads CASRGGDNSPLHF. The CDR3, as DNA: TGTGCCAGCAGGGGCGGTGATAATTCACCCCTCCACTTT.

This clonotype was seen only a few times. CDR3: CASSEGPEGNTIYF. Written as DNA, the CDR3 is TGCGCCAGCAGCGAAGGACCTGAGGGAAACACCATATATTTT. This chain connects TRBV5-1 to TRBJ1-3; D is uncertain. V lost 4 bases, J lost 4 bases, and 12 bases lay in between. The CDR3 spans 14 residues. CDR1 and CDR2 (germline): SGHRS, YFSETQ.

The CDR3 spells CASSFNGGYNEQFF. CDR3 nucleotide sequence: TGTGCCAGCAGTTTTAACGGGGGCTACAATGAGCAGTTCTTC. The rearrangement uses TRBV12-3 or TRBV12-4 and TRBJ2-1, with D tentatively TRBD2 (6 bases). This CDR3 is built from 14 residues. V was shortened by 3 bases and J by 3 bases, with 9 bases between the two germline ends.

Only a few counts were recorded for this clonotype. The rearrangement uses TRBV28 and TRBJ1-4; 7 positions match TRBD1. The CDR3 consists of 12 residues. The V gene end was trimmed by 6 bases and the J gene end by 8 bases; junction bases not matched to a gene: 3. From germline, CDR1 is MDHEN and CDR2 SYDVKM. In DNA, the CDR3 is TGTGCCAGCAGGGTACAGGGGGAAAAACTGTTTTTT. This sequence encodes CASRVQGEKLFF.

The chain joins TRBV7-9 to TRBJ2-1, with unresolved D. Germline V CDR1 and CDR2: SEHNR, FQNEAQ (reference sequence). Trimming removed 1 base at V and 0 bases at J, with 10 bases between. This CDR3 contains 16 residues. In DNA form, the CDR3 reads TGTGCCAGCAGCTTAGGGTCAGATAGCTCCTACAATGAGCAGTTCTTC. Its protein is CASSLGSDSSYNEQFF.

This clonotype has more than one count but fewer than ten. The rearrangement links TRBV5-1 to TRBJ2-7, with TRBD1 identical over 9 bases. This CDR3 is built from 14 residues. With V trimmed by 5 bases and J by 1 base, 4 bases remained unmatched. Germline V CDR1 and CDR2: SGHRS, YFSETQ. The CDR3 loop reads CASRRTGDSYEQYF. The CDR3 nucleotides read TGCGCCAGCAGGCGGACAGGGGATTCCTACGAGCAGTACTTC.

The V gene is TRBV3-1, the J gene TRBJ1-2, with D possibly TRBD1 on 6 matching bases. From germline, CDR1 is LGHDT and CDR2 YNNKEL (reference sequence). The CDR3 is 14 amino acids. The V end was cut by 2 bases, the J end by 7 bases, with 14 bases between. Here the CDR3 DNA reads TGTGCCAGCAGCCAATCCGGGACACCCTCTGGCTACACCTTC. Protein sequence: CASSQSGTPSGYTF.

The V call is TRBV7-2, the J call TRBJ1-2; D unclear. V was pared by 5 bases and J by 4 bases, with 8 bases between. Germline V gene sequence: CDR1 SGHTA, CDR2 FQGNSA. CDR3 length: 12 amino acids. CDR3 sequence (DNA): TGTGCCAGCAGCCCTACTCCCTATGGCTACACCTTC. It encodes CASSPTPYGYTF.

This clonotype has ten or more counts. V and J are TRBV11-2 and TRBJ2-5; D is possibly TRBD1 (6 bases). V lost 5 bases, J lost 1 base, and 11 bases lay in between. Germline CDR1 reads SGHAT; CDR2 reads FQNNGV. This CDR3 spans 14 amino acids. The CDR3 coding sequence is TGTGCCAGCAGCCTACAGGGTTCCCAAGAGACCCAGTACTTC. Protein: CASSLQGSQETQYF.

The CDR3 bases are TGTGCCAGCAGTGACCGACAGGGAAGCTCCTATAATTCACCCCTCCACTTT. This encodes CASSDRQGSSYNSPLHF. This chain links TRBV2 with TRBJ1-6; 7 nucleotides match TRBD1. The CDR3 is made up of 17 amino acids. Germline CDR1 is SNHLY and CDR2 is FYNNEI. Trimming removed 3 bases from V and 0 bases from J; junction bases left unmatched: 5.

The V gene is TRBV7-9, the J gene TRBJ2-4; D not resolved. This CDR3 is built from 18 residues. Germline lookup yields CDR1 SEHNR and CDR2 FQNEAQ (reference sequence). The V gene lost 2 bases and the J gene lost 13 bases, with 30 bases spanning the gap. The CDR3 sequence is CASSLFGSRRHSYNEQYF. CDR3 in DNA: TGTGCCAGCAGCTTATTCGGGTCCAGACGGCACTCCTACAATGAGCAGTACTTC.

The chain couples TRBV12-3 or TRBV12-4 to TRBJ2-3; D not resolved. The CDR3 sequence is 14 residues long. V dropped 7 bases and J dropped 0 bases, with 11 bases sitting between them. Here the CDR3 reads CASKVGSSTDTQYF. Written as DNA, the CDR3 is TGTGCCAGCAAGGTCGGATCTAGCACAGATACGCAGTATTTT.

This clonotype was seen a few times. The chain carries TRBV4-1 and TRBJ1-1; D unclear. V was pared by 0 bases and J by 12 bases, with 20 bases between. The germline CDR1 and CDR2 sequences are MGHRA and YSYEKL. The CDR3 covers 15 residues. The CDR3 is CASSQDEWGGSESFF. CDR3 bases: TGCGCCAGCAGCCAAGATGAGTGGGGAGGGTCCGAGTCTTTCTTT.

V usage is TRBV12-3 or TRBV12-4 and J usage is TRBJ2-4; 7 nucleotides agree with TRBD2. V gave up 4 bases and J gave up 9 bases; unmatched junction bases: 6. The CDR3 totals 13 residues. The CDR3 loop reads CASSYRGGTIQYF. CDR3 bases: TGTGCCAGCAGTTATCGCGGGGGAACCATTCAGTACTTC.

The chain couples TRBV3-1 to TRBJ2-7; D not resolved. Judging by the DNA end, TRBJ2-5 fits better; the J call may be wrong. CDR1 LGHDT and CDR2 YNNKEL come from the germline V gene (reference sequence). The CDR3 sequence is 12 residues long. The CDR3 DNA follows: TGTGCCAGCAGCCATCGACGGGAGACCCAGTACTTC. This codes for CASSHRRETQYF.

The rearrangement links TRBV28 to TRBJ1-5, with D uncertain. This CDR3 has 14 amino acids. Trimming stripped 8 bases from V and 2 bases from J, with 13 bases between. Germline CDR1 and CDR2: MDHEN and SYDVKM. The CDR3 nucleotides are TGTGCCAGCGGCAAAGGACGGGGCAATCAGCCCCAGCATTTT. Its translation is CASGKGRGNQPQHF.